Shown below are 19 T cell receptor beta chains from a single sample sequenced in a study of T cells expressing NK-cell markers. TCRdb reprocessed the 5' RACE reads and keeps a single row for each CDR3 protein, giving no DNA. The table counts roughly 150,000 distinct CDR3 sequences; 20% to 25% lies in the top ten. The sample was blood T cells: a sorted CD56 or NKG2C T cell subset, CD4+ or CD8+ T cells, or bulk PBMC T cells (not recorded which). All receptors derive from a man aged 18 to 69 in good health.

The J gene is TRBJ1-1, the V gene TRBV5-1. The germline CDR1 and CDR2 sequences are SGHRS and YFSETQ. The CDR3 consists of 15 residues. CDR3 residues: CASSLPDEGNTEAFF.

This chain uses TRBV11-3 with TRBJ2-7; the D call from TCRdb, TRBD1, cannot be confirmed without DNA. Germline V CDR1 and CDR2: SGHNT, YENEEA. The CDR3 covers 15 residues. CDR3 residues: CASSVSRDTSYEQYF.

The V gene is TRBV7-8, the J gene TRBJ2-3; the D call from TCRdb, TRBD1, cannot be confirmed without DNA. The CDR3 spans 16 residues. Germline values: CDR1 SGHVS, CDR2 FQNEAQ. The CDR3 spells CASSFRQGWSTDTQYF.

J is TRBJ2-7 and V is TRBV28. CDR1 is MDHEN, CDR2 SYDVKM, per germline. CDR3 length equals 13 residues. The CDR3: CASNYNLQAEQYF.

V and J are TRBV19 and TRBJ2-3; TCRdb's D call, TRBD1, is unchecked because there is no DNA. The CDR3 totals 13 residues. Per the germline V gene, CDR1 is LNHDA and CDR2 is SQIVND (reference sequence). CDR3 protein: CASSTLPGNTQYF.

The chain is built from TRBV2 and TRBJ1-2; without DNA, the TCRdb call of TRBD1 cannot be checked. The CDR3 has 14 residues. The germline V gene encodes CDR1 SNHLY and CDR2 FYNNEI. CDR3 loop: CASSWDRGQYGYTF.

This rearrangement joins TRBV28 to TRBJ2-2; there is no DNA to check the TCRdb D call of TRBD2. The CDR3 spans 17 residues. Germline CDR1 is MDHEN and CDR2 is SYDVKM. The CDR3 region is CASSLALAGERTGELFF.

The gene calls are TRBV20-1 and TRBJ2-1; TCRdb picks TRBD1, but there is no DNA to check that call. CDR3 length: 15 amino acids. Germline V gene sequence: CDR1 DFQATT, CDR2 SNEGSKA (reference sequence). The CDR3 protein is CSGTTGFDSYNEQFF.

This CDR3 reads CASPLFRVASGANVLTF. The chain couples TRBV7-9 to TRBJ2-6; the TCRdb call, TRBD1, lacks DNA for checking. This CDR3 region has 17 residues. CDR1 is SEHNR and CDR2 is FQNEAQ in the germline V gene (reference sequence).

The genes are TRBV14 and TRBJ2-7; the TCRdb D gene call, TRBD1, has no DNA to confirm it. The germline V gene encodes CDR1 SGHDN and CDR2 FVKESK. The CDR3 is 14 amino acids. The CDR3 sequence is CASSQVETGYEQYF.

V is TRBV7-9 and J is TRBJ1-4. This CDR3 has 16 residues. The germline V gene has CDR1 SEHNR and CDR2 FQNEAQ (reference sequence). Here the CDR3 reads CASSTALYGPDVKLFF. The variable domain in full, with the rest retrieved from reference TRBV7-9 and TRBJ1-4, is DTGVSQNPRHKITKRGQNVTFRCDPISEHNRLYWYRQTLGQGPEFLTYFQNEAQLEKSRLLSDRFSAERPKGSFSTLEIQRTEQGDSAMYLCASSTALYGPDVKLFFGSGTQLSVL.

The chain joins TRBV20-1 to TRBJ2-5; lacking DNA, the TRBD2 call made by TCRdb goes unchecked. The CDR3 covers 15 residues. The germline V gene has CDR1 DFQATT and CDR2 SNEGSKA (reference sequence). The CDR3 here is CSASGAGEYQETQYF.

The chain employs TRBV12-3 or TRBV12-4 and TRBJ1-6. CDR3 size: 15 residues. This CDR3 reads CASSLGNREGSPLHF.

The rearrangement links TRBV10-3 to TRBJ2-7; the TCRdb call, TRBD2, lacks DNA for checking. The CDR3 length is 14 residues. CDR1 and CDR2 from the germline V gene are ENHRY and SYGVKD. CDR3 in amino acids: CAIKGLAGSSEQYF.

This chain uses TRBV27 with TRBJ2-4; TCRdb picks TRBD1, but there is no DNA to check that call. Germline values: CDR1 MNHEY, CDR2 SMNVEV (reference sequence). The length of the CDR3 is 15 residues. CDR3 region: CASSGTGGHKNIQYF.

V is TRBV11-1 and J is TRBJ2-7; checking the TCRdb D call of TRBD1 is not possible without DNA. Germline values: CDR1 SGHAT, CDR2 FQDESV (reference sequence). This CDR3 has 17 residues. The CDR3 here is CASSHLTGDAFSYEQYF.

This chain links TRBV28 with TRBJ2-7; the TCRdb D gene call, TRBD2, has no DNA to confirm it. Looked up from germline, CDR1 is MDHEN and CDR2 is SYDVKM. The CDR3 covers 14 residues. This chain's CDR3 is CASSFSSGNYEQYF.

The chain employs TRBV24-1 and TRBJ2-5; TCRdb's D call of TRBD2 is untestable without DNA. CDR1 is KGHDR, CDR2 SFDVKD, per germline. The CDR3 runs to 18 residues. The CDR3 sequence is CATSESITSGPYQETQYF.

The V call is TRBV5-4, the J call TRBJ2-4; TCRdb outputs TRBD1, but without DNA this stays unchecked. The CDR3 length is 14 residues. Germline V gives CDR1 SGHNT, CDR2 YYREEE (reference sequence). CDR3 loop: CASSLTGTENIQYF.